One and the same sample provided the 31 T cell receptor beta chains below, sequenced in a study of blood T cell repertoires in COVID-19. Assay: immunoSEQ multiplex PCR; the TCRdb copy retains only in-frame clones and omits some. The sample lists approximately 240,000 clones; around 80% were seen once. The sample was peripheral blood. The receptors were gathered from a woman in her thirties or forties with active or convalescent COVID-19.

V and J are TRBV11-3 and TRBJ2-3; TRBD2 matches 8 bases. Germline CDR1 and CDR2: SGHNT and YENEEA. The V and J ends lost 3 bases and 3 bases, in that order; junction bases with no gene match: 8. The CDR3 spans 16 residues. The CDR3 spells CASSLRIAGSTDTQYF. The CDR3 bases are TGTGCCAGCAGCTTGCGAATAGCGGGGAGTACAGATACGCAGTATTTT.

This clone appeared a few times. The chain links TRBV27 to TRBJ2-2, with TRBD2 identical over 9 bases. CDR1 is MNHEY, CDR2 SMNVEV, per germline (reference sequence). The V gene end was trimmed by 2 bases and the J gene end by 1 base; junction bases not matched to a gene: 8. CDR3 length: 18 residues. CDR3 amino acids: CASSLITAGGGNTGELFF. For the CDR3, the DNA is TGTGCCAGCAGTTTAATCACAGCGGGGGGCGGGAACACCGGGGAGCTGTTTTTT.

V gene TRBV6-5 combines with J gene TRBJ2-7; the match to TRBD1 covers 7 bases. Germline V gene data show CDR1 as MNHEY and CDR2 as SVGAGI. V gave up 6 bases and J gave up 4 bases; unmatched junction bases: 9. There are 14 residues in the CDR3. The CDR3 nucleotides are TGTGCCAGCAGATTCTCGACAGGGCGGTACGAGCAGTACTTC. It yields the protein CASRFSTGRYEQYF.

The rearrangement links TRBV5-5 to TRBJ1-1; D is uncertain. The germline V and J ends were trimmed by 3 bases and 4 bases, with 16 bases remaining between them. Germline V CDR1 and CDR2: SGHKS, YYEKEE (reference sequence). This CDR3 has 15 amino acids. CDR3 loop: CASSSQGGSGTEAFF. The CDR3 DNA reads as TGTGCCAGCAGCTCGCAAGGAGGCAGTGGCACTGAAGCTTTCTTT.

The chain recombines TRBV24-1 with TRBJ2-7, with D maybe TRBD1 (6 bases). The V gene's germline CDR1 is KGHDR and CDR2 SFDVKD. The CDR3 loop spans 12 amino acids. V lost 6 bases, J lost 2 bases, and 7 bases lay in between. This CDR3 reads CATSPGAYEQYF. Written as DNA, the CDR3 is TGTGCCACCAGTCCAGGGGCCTACGAGCAGTACTTC.

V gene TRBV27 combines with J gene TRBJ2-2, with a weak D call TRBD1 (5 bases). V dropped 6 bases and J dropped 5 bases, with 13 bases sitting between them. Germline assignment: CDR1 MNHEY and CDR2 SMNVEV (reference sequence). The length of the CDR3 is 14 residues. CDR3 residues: CASRGRVGTGELFF. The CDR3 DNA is TGTGCCAGCAGGGGCAGGGTCGGGACCGGGGAGCTGTTTTTT.

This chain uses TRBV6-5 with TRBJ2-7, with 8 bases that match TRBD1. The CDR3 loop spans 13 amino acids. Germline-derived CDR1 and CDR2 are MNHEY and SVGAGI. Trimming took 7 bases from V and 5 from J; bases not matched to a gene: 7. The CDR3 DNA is TGTGCCAGCACTGCAGGGGGCCCAAACGAGCAGTACGTC. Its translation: CASTAGGPNEQYV.

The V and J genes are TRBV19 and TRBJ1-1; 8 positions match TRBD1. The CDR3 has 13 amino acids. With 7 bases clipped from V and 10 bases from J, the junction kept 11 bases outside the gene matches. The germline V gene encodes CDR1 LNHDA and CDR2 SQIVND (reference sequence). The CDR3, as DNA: TGTGCCAGTACCTACATGGGACAGGCTGGAGCTTTCTTT. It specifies CASTYMGQAGAFF. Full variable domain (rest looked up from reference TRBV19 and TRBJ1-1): DGGITQSPKYLFRKEGQNVTLSCEQNLNHDAMYWYRQDPGQGLRLIYYSQIVNDFQKGDIAEGYSVSREKKESFPLTVTSAQKNPTAFYLCASTYMGQAGAFFGQGTRLTVV.

The CDR3, as DNA: TGTGCCAGCAGCCAAGAGGTGTCGGGAAAGCAGTATTTT. Protein sequence: CASSQEVSGKQYF. V is TRBV14 and J is TRBJ2-3; maybe TRBD2 (5 bases). V was clipped by 0 bases and J by 11 bases, with 12 bases between them. The germline V gene has CDR1 SGHDN and CDR2 FVKESK. The CDR3 contains 13 residues.

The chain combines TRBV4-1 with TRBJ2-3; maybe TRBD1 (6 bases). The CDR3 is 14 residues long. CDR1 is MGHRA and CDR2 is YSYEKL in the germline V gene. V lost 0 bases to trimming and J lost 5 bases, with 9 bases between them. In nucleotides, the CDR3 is TGCGCCAGCAGCCAAGATCAGGGGCAAGATACGCAGTATTTT. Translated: CASSQDQGQDTQYF.

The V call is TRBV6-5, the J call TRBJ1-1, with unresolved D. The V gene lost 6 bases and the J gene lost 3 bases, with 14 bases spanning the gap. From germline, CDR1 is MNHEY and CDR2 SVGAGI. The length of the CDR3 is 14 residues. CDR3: CASSVGESYTEAFF. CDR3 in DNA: TGTGCCAGCAGCGTTGGGGAGTCCTACACTGAAGCTTTCTTT.

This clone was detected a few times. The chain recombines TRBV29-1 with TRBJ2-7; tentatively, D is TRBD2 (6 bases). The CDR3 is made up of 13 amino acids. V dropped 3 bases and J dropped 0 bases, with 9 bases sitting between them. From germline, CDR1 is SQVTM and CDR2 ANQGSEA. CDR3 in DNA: TGCAGCGTTGAGGGACTGTTCTCCTACGAGCAGTACTTC. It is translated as CSVEGLFSYEQYF.

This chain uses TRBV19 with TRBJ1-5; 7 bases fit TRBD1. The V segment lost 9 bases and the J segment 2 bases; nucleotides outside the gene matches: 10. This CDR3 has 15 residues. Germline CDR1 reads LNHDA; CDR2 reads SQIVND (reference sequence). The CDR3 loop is CASGGQPSGNQPQHF. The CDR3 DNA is TGTGCCAGCGGGGGACAGCCCTCGGGCAATCAGCCCCAGCATTTT.

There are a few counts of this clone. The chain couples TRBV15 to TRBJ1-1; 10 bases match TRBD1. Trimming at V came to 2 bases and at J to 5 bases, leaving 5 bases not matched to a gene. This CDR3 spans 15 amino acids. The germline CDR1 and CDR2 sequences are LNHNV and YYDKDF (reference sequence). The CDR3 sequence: CATSRSGQGITEAFF. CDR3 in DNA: TGTGCCACCAGCAGATCGGGACAGGGGATTACTGAAGCTTTCTTT.

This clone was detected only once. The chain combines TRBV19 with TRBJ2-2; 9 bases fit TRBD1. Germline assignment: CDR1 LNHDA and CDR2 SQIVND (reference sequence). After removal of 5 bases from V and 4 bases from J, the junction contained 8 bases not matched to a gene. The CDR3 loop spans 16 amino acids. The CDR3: CASSFQRQGGTGELFF. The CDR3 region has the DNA TGTGCCAGTAGTTTTCAAAGACAGGGGGGCACCGGGGAGCTGTTTTTT.

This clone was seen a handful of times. CDR3 sequence reads: CASSELAGASTDTQYF. In DNA, the CDR3 is TGTGCCAGCAGTGAACTAGCGGGGGCCTCCACAGATACGCAGTATTTT. This chain joins TRBV2 and TRBJ2-3, with 10 bases aligning to TRBD2. Losses at the gene ends were 2 bases for V and 2 bases for J; bases not matched to a gene: 4. This CDR3 spans 16 amino acids. Per germline, CDR1 SNHLY and CDR2 FYNNEI.

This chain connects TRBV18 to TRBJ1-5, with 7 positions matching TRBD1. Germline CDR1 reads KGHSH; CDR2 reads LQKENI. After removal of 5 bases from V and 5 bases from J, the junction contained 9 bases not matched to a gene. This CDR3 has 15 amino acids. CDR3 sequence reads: CASSNDRVVDQPQHF. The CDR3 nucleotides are TGTGCCAGCTCAAACGACAGGGTTGTGGATCAGCCCCAGCATTTT.

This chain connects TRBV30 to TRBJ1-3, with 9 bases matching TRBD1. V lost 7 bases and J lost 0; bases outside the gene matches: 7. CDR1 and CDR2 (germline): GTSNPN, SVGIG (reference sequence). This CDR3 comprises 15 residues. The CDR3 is CALWTGASSGNTIYF. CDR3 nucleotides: TGTGCCTTGTGGACAGGGGCCAGCTCTGGAAACACCATATATTTT.

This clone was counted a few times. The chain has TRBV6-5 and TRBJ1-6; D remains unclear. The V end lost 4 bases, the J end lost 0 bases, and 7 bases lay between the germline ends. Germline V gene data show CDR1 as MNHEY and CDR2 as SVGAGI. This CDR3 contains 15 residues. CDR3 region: CASSSGDSYNSPLHF. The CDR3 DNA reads TGTGCCAGCAGTTCGGGAGACTCCTATAATTCACCCCTCCACTTT.

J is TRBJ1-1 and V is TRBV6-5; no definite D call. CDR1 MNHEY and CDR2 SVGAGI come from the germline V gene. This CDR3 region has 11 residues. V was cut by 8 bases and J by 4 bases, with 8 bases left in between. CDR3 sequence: CASPGSTEAFF. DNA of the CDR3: TGTGCCAGCCCGGGGTCCACTGAAGCTTTCTTT.

The CDR3 bases are TGCGCCAGCAGCTCTACAGGGCTAAGCTCTGGAAACACCATATATTTT. Its translation is CASSSTGLSSGNTIYF. V is TRBV4-1 and J is TRBJ1-3; perhaps TRBD1 as D (6 bases). V was cut by 5 bases and J by 0 bases, with 14 bases left in between. The CDR3 spans 16 residues. Germline V CDR1 and CDR2: MGHRA, YSYEKL.

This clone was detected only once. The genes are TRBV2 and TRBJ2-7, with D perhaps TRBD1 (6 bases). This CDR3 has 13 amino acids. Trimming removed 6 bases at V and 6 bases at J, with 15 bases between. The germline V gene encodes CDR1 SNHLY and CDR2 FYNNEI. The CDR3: CASSWTEQGEQYF. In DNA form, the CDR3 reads TGTGCCAGCAGCTGGACGGAACAGGGCGAGCAGTACTTC.

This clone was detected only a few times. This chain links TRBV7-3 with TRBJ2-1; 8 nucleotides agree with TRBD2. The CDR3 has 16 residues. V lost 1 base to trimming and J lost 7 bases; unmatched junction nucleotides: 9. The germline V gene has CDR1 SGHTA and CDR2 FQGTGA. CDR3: CASSLKASGLGNEQFF. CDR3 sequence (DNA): TGTGCCAGCAGCTTAAAAGCTAGCGGGCTGGGGAATGAGCAGTTCTTC.

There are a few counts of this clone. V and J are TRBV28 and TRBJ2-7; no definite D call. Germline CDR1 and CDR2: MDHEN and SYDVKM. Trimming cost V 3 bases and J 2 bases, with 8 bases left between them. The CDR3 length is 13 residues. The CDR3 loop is CASSLWQTYEQYF. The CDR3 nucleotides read TGTGCCAGCAGTTTGTGGCAGACCTACGAGCAGTACTTC.

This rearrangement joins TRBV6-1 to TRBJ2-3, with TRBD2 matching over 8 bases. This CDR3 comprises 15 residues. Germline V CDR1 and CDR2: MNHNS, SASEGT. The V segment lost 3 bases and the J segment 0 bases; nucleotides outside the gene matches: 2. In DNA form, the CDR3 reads TGTGCCAGCAGTGATATAGCGGGGAGCACAGATACGCAGTATTTT. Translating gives CASSDIAGSTDTQYF.

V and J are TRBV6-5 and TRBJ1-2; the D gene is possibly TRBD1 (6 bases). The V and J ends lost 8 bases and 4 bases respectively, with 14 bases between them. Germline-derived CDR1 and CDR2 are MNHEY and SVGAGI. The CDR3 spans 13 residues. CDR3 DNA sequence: TGTGCCAGCGATCCCCAGGGGAGCTATGGCTACACCTTC. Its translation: CASDPQGSYGYTF.

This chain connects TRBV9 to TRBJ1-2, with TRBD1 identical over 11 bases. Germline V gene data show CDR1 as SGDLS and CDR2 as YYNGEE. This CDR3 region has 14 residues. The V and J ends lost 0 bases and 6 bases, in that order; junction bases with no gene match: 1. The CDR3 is CASSVGTGGHGYTF. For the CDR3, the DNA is TGTGCCAGCAGCGTAGGGACAGGGGGCCATGGCTACACCTTC.

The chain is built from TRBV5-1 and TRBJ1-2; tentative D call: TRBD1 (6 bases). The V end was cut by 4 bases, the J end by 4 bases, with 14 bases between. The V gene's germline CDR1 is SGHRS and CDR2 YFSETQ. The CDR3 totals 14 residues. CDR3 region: CASSLSGGGYGYTF. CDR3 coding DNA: TGCGCCAGCAGCCTATCGGGGGGCGGCTATGGCTACACCTTC.

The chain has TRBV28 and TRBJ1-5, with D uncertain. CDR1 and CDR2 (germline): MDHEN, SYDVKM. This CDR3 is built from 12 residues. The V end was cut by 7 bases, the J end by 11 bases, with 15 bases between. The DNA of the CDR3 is TGTGCCAGCATGGGAGACCGCCTGGCCCAGCATTTT. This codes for CASMGDRLAQHF.

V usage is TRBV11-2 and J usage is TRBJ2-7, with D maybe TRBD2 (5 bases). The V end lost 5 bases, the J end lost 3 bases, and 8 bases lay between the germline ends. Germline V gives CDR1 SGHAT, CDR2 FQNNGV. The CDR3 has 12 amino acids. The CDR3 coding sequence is TGTGCCAGCAGCCTAGCCAGCTACGAGCAGTACTTC. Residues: CASSLASYEQYF.

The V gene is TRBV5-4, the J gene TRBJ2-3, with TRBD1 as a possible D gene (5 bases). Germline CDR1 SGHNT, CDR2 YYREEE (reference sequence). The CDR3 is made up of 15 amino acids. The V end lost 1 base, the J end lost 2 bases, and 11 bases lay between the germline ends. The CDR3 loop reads CASSLRTTVTDTQYF. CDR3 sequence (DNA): TGTGCCAGCAGCTTGCGAACGACAGTCACAGATACGCAGTATTTT.